This section outlines one T cell receptor (beta chain) sequence together with its context. Antigen specificity is unknown. This specimen belongs to a study of radiation and T cells in renal cell carcinoma. Time point given: baseline pretreatment blood. As to treatment: 15 Gy SBRT to primary tumor, nephrectomy 4 weeks later. Radiation-treated patients gave blood at baseline, week 2 and week 4. This renal cell carcinoma was of the clear cell type. Whole-study results and caveats: In blood, top tumor clones expanded by 2 weeks, shrinking by 4. No pretreatment tumor biopsies were available for baseline clonotypes.

Produced via immunoSEQ multiplex PCR; TCRdb's table is partial and in-frame only. The table shows some 150,000 clones, with roughly 84% occurring only once. This CDR3 comprises 12 residues. Trimming removed 5 bases from V and 7 bases from J, with 9 bases in between. CDR1 and CDR2 (germline): SGHTA, FQGNSA. Sample: blood, taken from a patient whose treatment included radiotherapy and nephrectomy. The clonotype comes from a woman between 50 and 59 years old with renal cell carcinoma. The chain employs TRBV7-2 and TRBJ1-5, with D unclear. The CDR3 is CASSLFGQPQHF. CDR3 nucleotide sequence: TGTGCCAGCAGCCTCTTCGGACAGCCCCAGCATTTT.